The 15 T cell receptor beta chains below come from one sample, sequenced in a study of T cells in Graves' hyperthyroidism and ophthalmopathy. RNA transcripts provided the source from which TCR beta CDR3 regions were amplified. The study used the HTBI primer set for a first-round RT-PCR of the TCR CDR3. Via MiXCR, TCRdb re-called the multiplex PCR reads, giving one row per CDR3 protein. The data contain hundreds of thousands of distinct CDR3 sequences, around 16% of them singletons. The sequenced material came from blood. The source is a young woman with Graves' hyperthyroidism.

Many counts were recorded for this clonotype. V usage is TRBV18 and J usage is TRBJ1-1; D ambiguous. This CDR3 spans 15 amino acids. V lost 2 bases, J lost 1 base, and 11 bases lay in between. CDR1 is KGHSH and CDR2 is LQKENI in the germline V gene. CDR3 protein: CASSPSSASNTEAFF. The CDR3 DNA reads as TGTGCCAGCTCACCATCCTCAGCCTCGAACACTGAAGCTTTCTTT. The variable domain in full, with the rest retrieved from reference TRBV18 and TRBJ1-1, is NAGVMQNPRHLVRRRGQEARLRCSPMKGHSHVYWYRQLPEEGLKFMVYLQKENIIDESGMPKERFSAEFPKEGPSILRIQQVVRGDSAAYFCASSPSSASNTEAFFGQGTRLTVV.

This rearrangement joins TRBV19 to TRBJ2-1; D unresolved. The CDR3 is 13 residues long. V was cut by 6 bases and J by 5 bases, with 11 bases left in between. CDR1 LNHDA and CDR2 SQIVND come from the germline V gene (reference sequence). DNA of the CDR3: TGTGCCAGTAGCAGTCAACCGCACAATGAGCAGTTCTTC. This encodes CASSSQPHNEQFF.

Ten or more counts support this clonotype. The CDR3 region has the DNA TGCGCCAGCAGCTGGGGACAGACGAACACTGAAGCTTTCTTT. As protein: CASSWGQTNTEAFF. The chain has TRBV5-1 and TRBJ1-1, with TRBD1 matching over 7 bases. CDR3 length: 14 residues. Germline V gives CDR1 SGHRS, CDR2 YFSETQ. Trimming removed 3 bases from V and 1 base from J; junction bases left unmatched: 3.

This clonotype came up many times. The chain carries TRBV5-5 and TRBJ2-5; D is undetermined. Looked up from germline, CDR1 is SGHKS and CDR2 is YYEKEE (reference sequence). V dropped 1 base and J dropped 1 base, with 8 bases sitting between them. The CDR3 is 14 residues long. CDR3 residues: CASSLTSTQETQYF. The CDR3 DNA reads TGTGCCAGCAGCTTGACGTCCACCCAAGAGACCCAGTACTTC.

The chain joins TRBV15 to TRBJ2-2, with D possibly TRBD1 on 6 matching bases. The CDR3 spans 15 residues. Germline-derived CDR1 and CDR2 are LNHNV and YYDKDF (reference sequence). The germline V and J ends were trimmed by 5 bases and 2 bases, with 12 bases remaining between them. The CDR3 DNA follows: TGTGCCACCAGCCGGACAGCTCCTAACACCGGGGAGCTGTTTTTT. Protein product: CATSRTAPNTGELFF.

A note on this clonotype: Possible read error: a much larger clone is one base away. CDR3: CAGSWGGRYYNEQFF. DNA of the CDR3: TGTGCCGGCTCCTGGGGCGGGAGGTACTACAATGAGCAGTTCTTC. The chain is built from TRBV12-3 or TRBV12-4 and TRBJ2-1; 8 positions match TRBD2. J was trimmed by 3 bases and V by 11 bases; bases with no gene match: 12. The CDR3 spans 15 residues.

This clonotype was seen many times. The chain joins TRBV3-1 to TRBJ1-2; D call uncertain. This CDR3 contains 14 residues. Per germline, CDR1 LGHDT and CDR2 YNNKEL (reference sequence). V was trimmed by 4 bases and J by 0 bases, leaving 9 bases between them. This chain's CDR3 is CASSPTVTNYGYTF. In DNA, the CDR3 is TGTGCCAGCAGCCCCACAGTTACTAACTATGGCTACACCTTC.

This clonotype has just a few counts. The DNA for the CDR3 is TGTGCCATCAGACCGGGACAGGGGGCGACAGATACGCAGTATTTT. It encodes CAIRPGQGATDTQYF. The gene calls are TRBV10-3 and TRBJ2-3, with 12 bases matching TRBD1. Germline V gives CDR1 ENHRY, CDR2 SYGVKD. Trimming took 6 bases from V and 3 from J; bases not matched to a gene: 4. The CDR3 runs 15 residues.

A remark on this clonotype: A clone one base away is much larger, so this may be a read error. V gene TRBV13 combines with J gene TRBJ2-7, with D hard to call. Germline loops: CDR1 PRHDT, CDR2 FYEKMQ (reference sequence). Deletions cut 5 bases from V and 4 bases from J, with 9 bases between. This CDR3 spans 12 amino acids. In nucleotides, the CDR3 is TGTGCCAGCAGCATAACAGATTACGAGCAGTACTTC. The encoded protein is CASSITDYEQYF.

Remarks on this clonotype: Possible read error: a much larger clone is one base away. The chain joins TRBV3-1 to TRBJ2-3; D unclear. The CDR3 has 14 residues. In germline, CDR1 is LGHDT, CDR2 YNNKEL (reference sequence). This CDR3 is CASSQEGLADTQCF. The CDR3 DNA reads TGTGCCAGCAGCCAAGAAGGCCTTGCAGATACGCAGTGTTTT.

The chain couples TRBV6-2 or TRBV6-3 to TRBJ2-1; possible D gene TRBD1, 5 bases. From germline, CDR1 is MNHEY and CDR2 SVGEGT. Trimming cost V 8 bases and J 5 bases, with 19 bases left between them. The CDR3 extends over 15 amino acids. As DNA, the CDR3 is TGTGCCAGCCAGGGTATGCGGACCTCAAACAATGAGCAGTTCTTC. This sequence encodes CASQGMRTSNNEQFF.

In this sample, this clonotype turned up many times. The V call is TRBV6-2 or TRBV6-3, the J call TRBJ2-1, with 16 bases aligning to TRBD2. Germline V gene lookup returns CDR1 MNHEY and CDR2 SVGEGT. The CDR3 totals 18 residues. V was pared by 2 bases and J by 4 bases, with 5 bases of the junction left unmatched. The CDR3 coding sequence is TGTGCCAGCAGTTACGGGACTAGCGGGAGGGGGAAATACAATGAGCAGTTCTTC. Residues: CASSYGTSGRGKYNEQFF.

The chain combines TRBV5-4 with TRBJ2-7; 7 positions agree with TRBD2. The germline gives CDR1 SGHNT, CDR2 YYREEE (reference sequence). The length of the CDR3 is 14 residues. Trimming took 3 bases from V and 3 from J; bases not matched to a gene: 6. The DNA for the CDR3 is TGTGCCAGCAGCTCAGCGGGGATGGACTACGAGCAGTACTTC. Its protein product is CASSSAGMDYEQYF.

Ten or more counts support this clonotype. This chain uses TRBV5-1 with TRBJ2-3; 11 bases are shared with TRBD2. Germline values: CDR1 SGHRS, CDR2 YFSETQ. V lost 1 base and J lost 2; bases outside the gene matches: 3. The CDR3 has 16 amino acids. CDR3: CASSLTSGSSTDTQYF. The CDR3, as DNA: TGCGCCAGCAGCTTGACTAGCGGGAGCTCCACAGATACGCAGTATTTT.

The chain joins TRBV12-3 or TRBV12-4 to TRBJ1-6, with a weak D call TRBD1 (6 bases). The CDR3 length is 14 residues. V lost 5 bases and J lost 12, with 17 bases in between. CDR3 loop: CASSPTGNQGPLHF. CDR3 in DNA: TGTGCCAGCAGTCCGACAGGCAACCAGGGACCCCTCCACTTT.